This passage covers 24 T cell receptor beta chains from one sample sequenced in a study of T cells in women clearing cervical HPV infection. The method was immunoSEQ multiplex PCR; TCRdb's version includes in-frame clones alone and lacks a portion of them. Found here are under 50,000 clones; the top ten clones hold around 6.4%. Source material: blood buffy coat. These receptors were collected from a woman between 18 and 70 years old with a cervical HPV16 infection that either progressed to CIN3+ or cleared (not recorded which).

A remark on this clone: Coverage ceases 3 residues before the CDR3 finishes, and the germline J gene fills in the end. The chain couples TRBV6-1 to TRBJ2-4; tentative D call: TRBD1 (5 bases). Germline assignment: CDR1 MNHNS and CDR2 SASEGT. The CDR3 is made up of 14 amino acids. The CDR3 DNA, read in part, is TGTGCCAGCAGTGTAGTAATAGGGGCATATGGT. It yields the protein CASSVVIGAYG. The whole CDR3 protein is CASSVVIGAYGQYF.

To note about this clone: The read gets to within 3 residues of the CDR3 end, and the germline J gene fills in the rest. V gene TRBV19 combines with J gene TRBJ2-1; 9 nucleotides match TRBD2. The CDR3 runs to 13 residues. V lost 6 bases to trimming and J lost 9 bases; unmatched junction nucleotides: 6. Germline V gene sequence: CDR1 LNHDA, CDR2 SQIVND (reference sequence). This chain's CDR3 is CASRQRGAPEQFF. The part of the CDR3 DNA that was read is TGTGCCAGTAGGCAGCGGGGGGCCCCTGAG. The full variable domain, with the rest looked up from reference TRBV19 and TRBJ2-1, is DGGITQSPKYLFRKEGQNVTLSCEQNLNHDAMYWYRQDPGQGLRLIYYSQIVNDFQKGDIAEGYSVSREKKESFPLTVTSAQKNPTAFYLCASRQRGAPEQFFGPGTRLTVL.

On this clone itself: Coverage ceases 3 residues before the CDR3 finishes, and the germline J gene fills in the end. The chain uses TRBV4-2 and TRBJ2-2; 9 bases map to TRBD1. Looked up from germline, CDR1 is LGHNA and CDR2 is YNFKEQ. The CDR3 runs 17 residues. The part of the CDR3 DNA that was read is TGTGCCAGCAGCCCAAAAGCCCCCGGGACAGGGCTTGAAAAG. Its translation: CASSPKAPGTGLEK. The entire CDR3 protein reads CASSPKAPGTGLEKLFF.

As for this clone: Coverage ceases 3 residues before the CDR3 finishes, and the germline J gene fills in the end. This chain uses TRBV5-1 with TRBJ2-1; TRBD1 matches at 7 bases. Per germline, CDR1 SGHRS and CDR2 YFSETQ. The CDR3 covers 15 residues. J lost 2 bases, V lost 0 bases, and 2 bases had no gene match. The sequenced part of the CDR3 DNA is TGCGCCAGCAGCTTGGCGGGACAGACCTACAATGAG. Translating gives CASSLAGQTYNE. From start to end, the CDR3 is CASSLAGQTYNEQFF.

In regard to this clone: Read coverage stops 3 residues before the CDR3 terminus; the germline J gene supplies the remainder. This sequence joins TRBV2 and TRBJ2-5; D might be TRBD2 (6 bases). CDR1 and CDR2 (germline): SNHLY, FYNNEI. This CDR3 spans 13 amino acids. V lost 7 bases, J lost 4 bases, and 13 bases lay in between. CDR3 DNA, as far as it was read: TGTGCCAGCAATATTGGGGGGAGAGAGACC. Amino acids: CASNIGGRET. The CDR3 as a whole reads CASNIGGRETQYF.

Concerning this clone itself: The read comes to an end 3 residues before the CDR3 does, leaving the germline J gene to fill in the end. The genes are TRBV5-1 and TRBJ2-7, with D perhaps TRBD2 (5 bases). The CDR3 covers 14 residues. V was cut by 0 bases and J by 3 bases, with 10 bases left in between. Germline V gives CDR1 SGHRS, CDR2 YFSETQ. CDR3 region: CASSLGEGYYEQYF. The sequenced CDR3 bases are TGCGCCAGCAGCTTGGGTGAGGGTTACTACGAG. Drawing the rest from reference TRBV5-1 and TRBJ2-7, the complete variable domain is KAGVTQTPRYLIKTRGQQVTLSCSPISGHRSVSWYQQTPGQGLQFLFEYFSETQRNKGNFPGRFSGRQFSNSRSEMNVSTLELGDSALYLCASSLGEGYYEQYFGPGTRLTVT.

Concerning this clone: The sequence runs out 3 residues before the end of the CDR3; the remainder is reconstructed from the germline J gene. This chain uses TRBV7-2 with TRBJ2-7; 7 bases agree with TRBD1. This CDR3 is 15 amino acids long. Germline lookup yields CDR1 SGHTA and CDR2 FQGNSA. Trimming cost V 4 bases and J 4 bases; bases outside gene matches: 10. The part of the CDR3 DNA that was read is TGTGCCAGCAGCTCAACCTCCGGGACAGCATACGAG. Translating gives CASSSTSGTAYE. The whole CDR3 reads CASSSTSGTAYEQYF.

For this clone: The observed sequence ends 3 residues before the CDR3 terminus, with the missing tail filled in from the germline J gene. This chain joins TRBV29-1 and TRBJ2-5; D perhaps matches TRBD2 (6 bases). Germline V gene sequence: CDR1 SQVTM, CDR2 ANQGSEA. This CDR3 has 10 amino acids. With 7 bases removed from V and 5 bases from J, the gap between germline ends came to 8 bases. The covered CDR3 bases are TGCAGCGCGGCGGGGGAGACC. Amino acid sequence: CSAAGET. The entire CDR3 sequence reads CSAAGETQYF.

In the case of this clone: The DNA ends 3 residues before the CDR3 does, and the rest of the CDR3 is filled in from the germline J gene. The chain uses TRBV20-1 and TRBJ2-3; D perhaps matches TRBD1 (5 bases). The CDR3 has 14 residues. Germline V gene sequence: CDR1 DFQATT, CDR2 SNEGSKA (reference sequence). V lost 2 bases, J lost 0 bases, and 9 bases lay in between. The CDR3 bases that were read are TGCAGTGCTAGACAGGGAACTAGCACAGATACG. Encoded protein: CSARQGTSTDT. In full, the CDR3 reads CSARQGTSTDTQYF.

Details on this clone: Read sequence stops 3 residues before the CDR3 end, and the germline J gene provides the missing end. The chain links TRBV19 to TRBJ1-2; TRBD1 matches at 7 bases. Germline V gene data show CDR1 as LNHDA and CDR2 as SQIVND (reference sequence). The CDR3 is made up of 14 amino acids. CDR3 in amino acids: CASSPQGTAYDYTF. The sequenced CDR3 bases are TGTGCCAGTAGTCCCCAGGGGACAGCCTACGAC.

About this clone: The read is 3 residues too short to cover the CDR3 end, so that end is filled in from the germline J gene. The chain recombines TRBV20-1 with TRBJ2-1; 11 nucleotides agree with TRBD2. The CDR3 runs 18 residues. Germline CDR1 reads DFQATT; CDR2 reads SNEGSKA (reference sequence). The ends lost 5 bases at V and 1 base at J; junction bases unmatched: 13. The CDR3 here is CSALDPGRLAGSYNEQFF. The sequenced CDR3 bases are TGCAGTGCTCTAGATCCCGGCCGACTAGCGGGGTCCTACAATGAG.

Note on this clone: The CDR3 goes on 3 residues after the read ends, and that part is filled in from the germline J gene. The chain recombines TRBV29-1 with TRBJ1-4, with a weak D call TRBD1 (5 bases). The V end lost 3 bases, the J end lost 0 bases, and 14 bases lay between the germline ends. Germline CDR1 SQVTM, CDR2 ANQGSEA. CDR3 length equals 16 residues. The part of the CDR3 DNA that was read is TGCAGCGTTGAGGGGATTCGGGGGGCAACTAATGAAAAA. Protein: CSVEGIRGATNEK. The CDR3, in full, reads CSVEGIRGATNEKLFF.

Note on this clone: The read halts 3 residues ahead of the CDR3 end, with the missing end drawn from the germline J gene. V and J are TRBV2 and TRBJ1-5; 10 nucleotides align to TRBD1. CDR3 length equals 13 residues. V gave up 5 bases and J gave up 8 bases; unmatched junction bases: 3. CDR1 and CDR2 from the germline V gene are SNHLY and FYNNEI. Here the CDR3 reads CASSPGQGKPQHF. Partial CDR3 DNA: TGTGCCAGCAGTCCGGGACAGGGGAAGCCC.

Remarks on this clone: The CDR3 end lies 3 residues beyond the end of the read and is filled in from the germline J gene. V usage is TRBV28 and J usage is TRBJ2-2; 13 nucleotides align to TRBD2. Germline loops: CDR1 MDHEN, CDR2 SYDVKM. The CDR3 runs 15 residues. The trim removed 10 bases at V and 1 base at J, leaving 3 bases unmatched. CDR3 DNA, as far as it was read: TGTGCCACCTGGACTAGCGGGGGGAACACCGGGGAG. It specifies CATWTSGGNTGE. The whole CDR3 reads CATWTSGGNTGELFF.

CDR3 DNA (partial): TGTGCCAGCTCACCCAATTTGGACAGCTACAATGAG. Its translation: CASSPNLDSYNE. The whole CDR3 reads CASSPNLDSYNEQFF. This sequence joins TRBV18 and TRBJ2-1; D is possibly TRBD1 (6 bases). The read falls 3 residues short of the CDR3 end, and the missing part is taken from the germline J gene. This CDR3 has 15 amino acids. Germline V lookup: CDR1 KGHSH, CDR2 LQKENI. V lost 3 bases and J 3 bases, leaving 12 bases between the germline ends.

Of note for this clone: The read is 3 residues too short to cover the CDR3 end, so that end is filled in from the germline J gene. V usage is TRBV2 and J usage is TRBJ1-1; 8 bases are a match to TRBD1. The CDR3 length is 14 residues. Germline values: CDR1 SNHLY, CDR2 FYNNEI. V gave up 6 bases and J gave up 2 bases; unmatched junction bases: 5. CDR3 DNA (partial): TGTGCCAGCAGGGACGGACAGGGCAACACTGAA. Translating it yields CASRDGQGNTE. The CDR3 as a whole reads CASRDGQGNTEAFF.

The CDR3 bases that were read are TGTGCCAGCAGCTTCCAGGGGGAACAGCCC. Translated, it gives CASSFQGEQP. The whole CDR3 reads CASSFQGEQPQHF. This sequence joins TRBV7-2 and TRBJ1-5, with 7 bases matching TRBD1. The read ends 3 residues before the CDR3 terminus; that terminus is restored from the germline J gene. Germline V gene lookup returns CDR1 SGHTA and CDR2 FQGNSA. The CDR3 runs to 13 residues. With V trimmed by 3 bases and J by 7 bases, 3 bases remained unmatched.

Details on this clone: The CDR3 is cut off 3 residues early in the read; its end comes from the germline J gene. The chain employs TRBV5-4 and TRBJ1-1; 7 bases align to TRBD1. CDR1 and CDR2 from the germline V gene are SGHNT and YYREEE (reference sequence). The CDR3 covers 16 residues. The CDR3 here is CASSLGGTAIFLPAFF. CDR3 bases read: TGTGCCAGCAGCTTGGGTGGGACAGCCATCTTCCTGCCA.

About this clone: The read ends 3 residues shy of where the CDR3 ends; the end is completed using the germline J gene. The chain joins TRBV5-1 to TRBJ1-2; 12 nucleotides line up with TRBD1. CDR1 and CDR2 from the germline V gene are SGHRS and YFSETQ. The CDR3 runs 17 residues. J was trimmed by 0 bases and V by 2 bases; bases with no gene match: 5. CDR3 protein: CASSFPGQGAANYGYTF. CDR3 bases read: TGCGCCAGCAGCTTCCCGGGACAGGGGGCCGCTAACTATGGC.

A note on this clone: The DNA ends 3 residues before the CDR3 does, and the rest of the CDR3 is filled in from the germline J gene. The V gene is TRBV7-3, the J gene TRBJ2-7; 9 bases match TRBD1. Germline assignment: CDR1 SGHTA and CDR2 FQGTGA. Trimming removed 2 bases from V and 2 bases from J; junction bases left unmatched: 1. The CDR3 has 14 amino acids. The CDR3 sequence: CASSLGQGTYEQYF. Incomplete CDR3 DNA: TGTGCCAGCAGCTTAGGACAGGGGACCTACGAG.

About this clone itself: From the germline J gene comes the end of the CDR3, since the read stops 3 residues before it. J is TRBJ2-1 and V is TRBV19, with 10 nucleotides matching TRBD1. After removal of 0 bases from V and 6 bases from J, the junction contained 8 bases not matched to a gene. The CDR3 runs 17 residues. Germline V gives CDR1 LNHDA, CDR2 SQIVND (reference sequence). The CDR3 bases that were read are TGTGCCAGTAGTATAGAGGGCGGGACAGGGGCCATCAATGAG. It encodes CASSIEGGTGAINE. The whole CDR3 is CASSIEGGTGAINEQFF.

CDR3 bases read: TGTGCCAGCAGCGCAACGTGGAGGCTGAACTATGGT. It specifies CASSATWRLNYG. In full, the CDR3 reads CASSATWRLNYGQYF. The chain employs TRBV7-2 and TRBJ2-4, with D tentatively TRBD2 (5 bases). Sequencing ends 3 residues short of the CDR3 end; the germline J gene provides the rest. The CDR3 covers 15 residues. Germline CDR1 SGHTA, CDR2 FQGNSA.

About this clone: Read sequence stops 3 residues before the CDR3 end, and the germline J gene provides the missing end. V gene TRBV29-1 combines with J gene TRBJ1-2; 11 bases fit TRBD1. Germline lookup yields CDR1 SQVTM and CDR2 ANQGSEA. The CDR3 runs to 14 residues. Losses at the gene ends were 5 bases for V and 4 bases for J; bases not matched to a gene: 6. CDR3 sequence: CSVLQGQGGYGYTF. CDR3 DNA (partial): TGCAGCGTTTTACAGGGACAGGGGGGCTATGGC.

For this clone: The CDR3 end lies 3 residues beyond the end of the read and is filled in from the germline J gene. The chain recombines TRBV10-3 with TRBJ2-3, with D possibly being TRBD2 (5 bases). This CDR3 contains 14 residues. V was pared by 0 bases and J by 2 bases, with 6 bases between. Looked up from germline, CDR1 is ENHRY and CDR2 is SYGVKD. The CDR3 region is CAISESGDTDTQYF. The CDR3 DNA, read in part, is TGTGCCATCAGTGAGTCCGGGGACACAGATACG.